This is a list of T cell receptor beta chains from one sample in a study of blood T cell repertoires in COVID-19. Produced via immunoSEQ multiplex PCR; TCRdb's table is partial and in-frame only. Among some 260,000 clones listed, just under 85% were seen once. What was sequenced was peripheral blood. The receptors were sampled from a man older than 75 with acute or convalescent COVID-19. CDR3s include the opening cysteine and the closing phenylalanine or tryptophan. The D gene is left open where the match is weak. Some rows mark clone size as missing; the rest say once, few, many or name a class of expanded clone.

v_call	d_call	clone_size	j_call	cdr3_aa	cdr3_nt
TRBV2	NA	NA	TRBJ2-3	CASSDRMRQKTDTQYF	TGTGCCAGCAGTGACCGGATGAGACAGAAAACAGATACGCAGTATTTT
TRBV13	TRBD1	many	TRBJ1-1	CASSTGTALEAFF	TGTGCCAGCAGCACTGGGACAGCACTCGAAGCTTTCTTT
TRBV28	NA	once	TRBJ1-1	CASSQYLRVNTEAFF	TGTGCCAGCAGTCAGTACTTGAGGGTGAACACTGAAGCTTTCTTT
TRBV18	NA	NA	TRBJ2-2	CASSPLQFTGELFF	TGTGCCAGCTCACCCTTACAGTTCACCGGGGAGCTGTTTTTT
TRBV4-1	NA	NA	TRBJ2-1	CASSQDSWSGGPSSYNEQFF	TGCGCCAGCAGCCAAGATTCTTGGTCGGGGGGCCCATCGTCCTACAATGAGCAGTTCTTC
TRBV5-1	NA	NA	TRBJ1-2	CASSWDKNYGYTF	TGCGCCAGCAGCTGGGACAAGAACTATGGCTACACCTTC
TRBV5-1	NA	NA	TRBJ2-1	CASSLEQKYNEQFF	TGCGCCAGCAGCTTGGAACAGAAGTACAATGAGCAGTTCTTC
TRBV18	TRBD1	NA	TRBJ2-7	CASSRGQEDEQYF	TGTGCCAGCTCCAGGGGACAGGAGGACGAGCAGTACTTC
TRBV11-2	TRBD1	NA	TRBJ1-2	CASSLVNRGAFHGYTF	TGTGCCAGCAGCTTAGTGAACAGGGGCGCCTTCCATGGCTACACCTTC
TRBV19	TRBD1	NA	TRBJ2-7	CASIPRDRPTEQYF	TGTGCCAGTATTCCCCGGGACAGGCCCACCGAGCAGTACTTC
TRBV5-4	NA	NA	TRBJ2-7	CASSLRAGATYEQYF	TGTGCCAGCAGCCTTCGTGCAGGGGCAACCTACGAGCAGTACTTC
TRBV10-3	NA	NA	TRBJ1-6	CAISDLDNSPLHF	TGTGCCATCAGTGACCTAGATAATTCACCCCTCCACTTT
TRBV11-2	NA	NA	TRBJ2-1	CASSLEGDYNEQFF	TGTGCCAGCAGCTTAGAAGGGGACTACAATGAGCAGTTCTTC
TRBV9	TRBD1	NA	TRBJ1-1	CASSVGGQGMGTEAFF	TGTGCCAGCAGCGTAGGAGGACAGGGTATGGGCACTGAAGCTTTCTTT
TRBV7-3	TRBD2	NA	TRBJ2-3	CASSLGQTGLAISDTQYF	TGTGCCAGCAGCTTGGGGCAGACGGGACTAGCGATTTCAGATACGCAGTATTTT
TRBV24-1	NA	NA	TRBJ2-3	CATSDPPLDTQYF	TGTGCCACCAGTGACCCACCACTAGATACGCAGTATTTT
TRBV19	NA	once	TRBJ1-5	CASSMAQGRSNQPQHF	TGTGCCAGTAGTATGGCCCAGGGGAGAAGCAATCAGCCCCAGCATTTT
TRBV7-9	TRBD1	NA	TRBJ1-6	CASSSQGGDNSPLHF	TGTGCCAGCAGCTCACAGGGGGGAGATAATTCACCCCTCCACTTT
TRBV7-3	NA	NA	TRBJ1-6	CASSQETVRSSYNSPLHF	TGTGCCAGCAGCCAAGAGACAGTCAGAAGCTCCTATAATTCACCCCTCCACTTT
TRBV3-1/TRBV3-2	NA	NA	TRBJ2-5	CASSQAPEPQYF	TGTGCCAGCAGCCAAGCCCCGGAGCCCCAGTACTTC
TRBV19	TRBD1	NA	TRBJ2-7	CASSKTGVYEQYF	TGTGCCAGTAGTAAGACAGGGGTCTACGAGCAGTACTTC
TRBV7-2	NA	NA	TRBJ2-3	CASSPQITDTQYF	TGTGCCAGCAGCCCCCAAATCACAGATACGCAGTATTTT
TRBV6-5	TRBD1	NA	TRBJ1-2	CASTNGDRRHYGYTF	TGTGCCAGCACCAATGGGGACAGAAGACACTATGGCTACACCTTC